Below, 31 T cell receptor beta chains from the same sample are listed, as sequenced in a study of naive and memory T cell subsets. Findings of the study overall: A few larger clonotypes appeared in naive repertoires, especially CD8, possibly memory cells re-expressing CD45RA.

Both TRBC1 and TRBC2 were covered by a beta constant-region primer of two equimolar oligonucleotides. Nested alpha and beta constant-region primers with the SP2 primer drove four PCR rounds on ligated cDNA. TCRdb ran MiXCR on the UMI-ligation and nested PCR reads and lists one entry per CDR3 protein. The sample lists 150,000 or so distinct CDR3 sequences, about 20% occurring once. What these receptors recognize is not known. Sequencing input: naive CD4+ T cells from blood. All receptors come from a human donor in good health.

This clonotype was seen many times. The genes are TRBV5-4 and TRBJ2-3, with 10 bases lining up with TRBD2. Per the germline V gene, CDR1 is SGHNT and CDR2 is YYREEE (reference sequence). Trimming took 2 bases from V and 4 from J; bases not matched to a gene: 4. The CDR3 has 15 amino acids. The CDR3 nucleotides read TGTGCCAGCAGCTTAAAGCGGGAGGGTCCAGATACGCAGTATTTT. This gives the protein CASSLKREGPDTQYF.

This chain connects TRBV28 to TRBJ1-5; the match to TRBD1 covers 7 bases. This CDR3 comprises 15 residues. Per germline, CDR1 MDHEN and CDR2 SYDVKM. V shed 7 bases and J 3 bases; nucleotides not matched to a gene: 9. Written as DNA, the CDR3 is TGTGCCAGCAAAGGGGGGACAGTAATCAATCAGCCCCAGCATTTT. This sequence encodes CASKGGTVINQPQHF.

This clonotype was detected many times. The rearrangement links TRBV29-1 to TRBJ2-3; 10 bases fit TRBD1. Germline CDR1 and CDR2: SQVTM and ANQGSEA. J was trimmed by 3 bases and V by 6 bases; bases with no gene match: 3. The CDR3 has 13 residues. CDR3 sequence: CSVRQGATDTQYF. DNA for the CDR3: TGCAGCGTCAGACAGGGGGCAACAGATACGCAGTATTTT.

This rearrangement joins TRBV10-3 to TRBJ2-3; D is possibly TRBD2 (6 bases). Trimming took 3 bases from V and 2 from J, leaving 21 bases between them. This CDR3 has 18 residues. Germline lookup yields CDR1 ENHRY and CDR2 SYGVKD. The CDR3 region has the DNA TGTGCCATCAGTGATGTAGTAGGGCTGCGGGAAAACACAGATACGCAGTATTTT. It yields the protein CAISDVVGLRENTDTQYF.

CDR3 coding DNA: TGCAGTGCGATATACGGGCTTACCTATGGCTACACCTTC. It specifies CSAIYGLTYGYTF. The rearrangement links TRBV20-1 to TRBJ1-2; no firm D call. Per germline, CDR1 DFQATT and CDR2 SNEGSKA (reference sequence). Trimming cost V 6 bases and J 4 bases, with 15 bases left between them. CDR3 size: 13 residues.

The table lists this clonotype with many counts. V is TRBV29-1 and J is TRBJ2-4, with D possibly TRBD1 on 5 matching bases. The germline V gene has CDR1 SQVTM and CDR2 ANQGSEA. Trimming removed 4 bases at V and 7 bases at J, with 11 bases between. The CDR3 covers 12 residues. DNA for the CDR3: TGCAGCGTTGCCCAGGGTAGCAACATTCAGTACTTC. It specifies CSVAQGSNIQYF.

This clonotype was counted a few times. The CDR3 DNA sequence: TGTGCCAGCAGCTCTAGCGGGAGGGCCTTGTTAGATGAGCAGTTCTTC. This sequence encodes CASSSSGRALLDEQFF. V gene TRBV7-2 combines with J gene TRBJ2-1, with TRBD2 matching 12 bases. V trimming: 4 bases; J trimming: 8 bases; junction bases outside the gene matches: 9. Looked up from germline, CDR1 is SGHTA and CDR2 is FQGNSA. The CDR3 extends over 16 amino acids.

The chain is built from TRBV2 and TRBJ1-5, with D perhaps TRBD1 (5 bases). Trimming removed 3 bases from V and 4 bases from J, with 7 bases in between. Germline V gene sequence: CDR1 SNHLY, CDR2 FYNNEI. The CDR3 covers 13 residues. CDR3 protein: CASSDRVNQPQHF. The CDR3 region has the DNA TGTGCCAGCAGTGACAGGGTGAATCAGCCCCAGCATTTT.

This sequence joins TRBV30 and TRBJ2-7; D not resolved. CDR3 length equals 13 residues. Trimming stripped 3 bases from V and 4 bases from J, with 13 bases between. Germline CDR1 reads GTSNPN; CDR2 reads SVGIG (reference sequence). CDR3 DNA sequence: TGTGCCTGGAGAAGAGAAGGTGGATACGAGCAGTACTTC. Its translation: CAWRREGGYEQYF.

This clonotype has only a few counts. This rearrangement joins TRBV28 to TRBJ1-1; D is unclear. The CDR3 runs 13 residues. Germline assignment: CDR1 MDHEN and CDR2 SYDVKM. V was cut by 6 bases and J by 3 bases, with 11 bases left in between. The CDR3 DNA reads as TGTGCCAGCAGCACTCTCGGGGACACTGAAGCTTTCTTT. As protein: CASSTLGDTEAFF.

Only a few counts were recorded for this clonotype. The J gene is TRBJ2-7, the V gene TRBV6-5; 7 nucleotides line up with TRBD1. This CDR3 contains 15 residues. Germline CDR1 MNHEY, CDR2 SVGAGI. After removal of 6 bases from V and 2 bases from J, the junction contained 10 bases not matched to a gene. The CDR3 nucleotides are TGTGCCAGCAGCCCTGTGGGGACAGAAGCCTACGAGCAGTACTTC. Protein sequence: CASSPVGTEAYEQYF.

This clonotype was found a few times. This rearrangement joins TRBV6-1 to TRBJ2-7; no definite D call. Germline CDR1 reads MNHNS; CDR2 reads SASEGT. There are 11 residues in the CDR3. V shed 3 bases and J shed 6 bases, with 6 bases lying between them. CDR3 nucleotides: TGTGCCAGCAGTGACTTCCTCGAGCAGTACTTC. Translating it yields CASSDFLEQYF.

This clonotype appeared a few times. The chain joins TRBV7-2 to TRBJ2-3; tentatively, D is TRBD2 (6 bases). Trimming stripped 4 bases from V and 5 bases from J, with 13 bases between. CDR1 and CDR2 (germline): SGHTA, FQGNSA. This CDR3 comprises 14 residues. This CDR3 reads CASSSGGIGDTQYF. The CDR3 nucleotides are TGTGCCAGCAGCTCAGGAGGGATAGGAGATACGCAGTATTTT.

This clonotype showed up just once. This sequence joins TRBV9 and TRBJ1-1; no definite D call. Germline CDR1 SGDLS, CDR2 YYNGEE. Trimming removed 0 bases from V and 1 base from J, with 4 bases in between. The CDR3 consists of 13 residues. The CDR3 bases are TGTGCCAGCAGCGTAGGCAGGAACACTGAAGCTTTCTTT. Translating it yields CASSVGRNTEAFF.

Only a few counts were recorded for this clonotype. The chain joins TRBV7-9 to TRBJ1-5; a possible D gene is TRBD1 (6 bases). The germline CDR1 and CDR2 sequences are SEHNR and FQNEAQ (reference sequence). Trimming took 5 bases from V and 3 from J, leaving 11 bases between them. The CDR3 length is 14 residues. The CDR3 loop reads CASSVDSSNQPQHF. DNA of the CDR3: TGTGCCAGCAGCGTGGACAGTTCCAATCAGCCCCAGCATTTT.

This clonotype showed up just once. The chain is built from TRBV28 and TRBJ2-1; D is unresolved. V lost 4 bases, J lost 7 bases, and 11 bases lay in between. Germline values: CDR1 MDHEN, CDR2 SYDVKM. This CDR3 has 13 amino acids. CDR3 residues: CASSSSGVNEQFF. CDR3 nucleotide sequence: TGTGCCAGCAGTTCCTCGGGTGTAAATGAGCAGTTCTTC.

This clonotype was recorded at least ten times. The gene calls are TRBV24-1 and TRBJ2-3, with 10 bases identical to TRBD1. Germline CDR1 KGHDR, CDR2 SFDVKD. Unmatched junction bases numbered 6, after V lost 2 bases and J lost 2 bases. The CDR3 consists of 17 residues. CDR3 amino acids: CATSDSTGTGDTDTQYF. The CDR3 region has the DNA TGTGCCACCAGTGATTCTACCGGGACAGGGGACACAGATACGCAGTATTTT.

This clonotype was seen repeatedly, ten times or more. DNA for the CDR3: TGCGCCCCACACGGGGGGCATGGCACAGATACGCAGTATTTT. Protein: CAPHGGHGTDTQYF. This chain connects TRBV23-1 to TRBJ2-3; a possible D gene is TRBD2 (7 bases). TRBV23-1 is designated an ORF whose function remains uncertain. Trimming left V 11 bases short and J 1 base short, with 16 bases between. This CDR3 comprises 14 residues.

The sample holds a few counts of this clonotype. The chain couples TRBV5-1 to TRBJ2-5; no reliable D call. The germline gives CDR1 SGHRS, CDR2 YFSETQ. This CDR3 region has 13 residues. The germline V and J ends were trimmed by 0 bases and 5 bases, with 8 bases remaining between them. The CDR3 nucleotides are TGCGCCAGCAGCTTGGTCCTGGCCGAGACCCAGTACTTC. It translates to CASSLVLAETQYF.

The chain has TRBV6-2 or TRBV6-3 and TRBJ2-7; D gene uncertain. Germline V gene sequence: CDR1 MNHEY, CDR2 SVGEGT. The CDR3 is 11 residues long. V was clipped by 5 bases and J by 5 bases, with 7 bases between them. The CDR3 spells CASSLIDEQYF. Written as DNA, the CDR3 is TGTGCCAGCAGTCTGATCGACGAGCAGTACTTC.

This clonotype showed up just a few times. The V and J genes are TRBV25-1 and TRBJ2-7; D not certain. V lost 3 bases and J lost 3, with 3 bases in between. CDR1 and CDR2 from the germline V gene are MGHDK and SYGVNS. The CDR3 covers 11 residues. For the CDR3, the DNA is TGTGCCAGCAGTGAGTACTACGAGCAGTACTTC. It translates to CASSEYYEQYF.

This clonotype was seen only a few times. The chain carries TRBV29-1 and TRBJ2-7; 10 bases fit TRBD1. Germline CDR1 reads SQVTM; CDR2 reads ANQGSEA. This CDR3 has 12 amino acids. Germline trimming cut 7 bases from V and 6 bases from J; bases unmatched to any gene: 6. The CDR3 nucleotides read TGCAGCGGGGGGGACAGGGGAGGCGAGCAGTACTTC. Encoded protein: CSGGDRGGEQYF.

The chain uses TRBV20-1 and TRBJ2-3; TRBD2 agrees at 9 bases. Losses at the gene ends were 4 bases for V and 0 bases for J; bases not matched to a gene: 8. Germline CDR1 reads DFQATT; CDR2 reads SNEGSKA (reference sequence). This CDR3 is built from 16 residues. Written as DNA, the CDR3 is TGCAGTGCTACTCCTCTAGCGGGACTGAGCACAGATACGCAGTATTTT. Protein product: CSATPLAGLSTDTQYF.

This clonotype was picked up a small number of times. The V and J genes are TRBV20-1 and TRBJ2-7; D possibly corresponds to TRBD1 (6 bases). This CDR3 contains 13 residues. V gave up 5 bases and J gave up 6 bases, with 17 bases separating them. CDR1 is DFQATT, CDR2 SNEGSKA, per germline (reference sequence). The CDR3 region is CSAQRTAEGEQYF. DNA of the CDR3: TGCAGTGCTCAACGGACAGCCGAGGGCGAGCAGTACTTC.

V gene TRBV6-2 or TRBV6-3 combines with J gene TRBJ1-5; TRBD1 aligns across 7 bases. Germline CDR1 MNHEY, CDR2 SVGEGT. Trimming at V came to 4 bases and at J to 4 bases, leaving 7 bases not matched to a gene. CDR3 length: 15 amino acids. The CDR3 sequence is CASSSRGLKNQPQHF. CDR3 in DNA: TGTGCCAGCAGTTCCAGGGGGTTGAAGAATCAGCCCCAGCATTTT.

This clonotype was detected only once. A much larger clonotype is one base distant, so this may be a read error. V is TRBV11-2 and J is TRBJ2-1; D is perhaps TRBD1 (7 bases). The CDR3 extends over 17 amino acids. The germline V gene encodes CDR1 SGHAT and CDR2 FQNNGV. V lost 5 bases, J lost 2 bases, and 19 bases lay in between. The CDR3 here is CASSRAPGGRTYNEQFF. In nucleotides, the CDR3 is TGTGCCAGCAGCCGAGCTCCAGGGGGGAGAACCTACAATGAGCAGTTCTTC.

The V gene is TRBV18, the J gene TRBJ2-5; perhaps TRBD2 as D (6 bases). The germline V and J ends were trimmed by 2 bases and 5 bases, with 9 bases remaining between them. This CDR3 has 13 residues. The germline V gene encodes CDR1 KGHSH and CDR2 LQKENI. CDR3 DNA: TGTGCCAGCTCACCAGGGAGGTCGGAGACCCAGTACTTC. Translated: CASSPGRSETQYF.

The chain combines TRBV10-3 with TRBJ2-5; the match to TRBD2 covers 7 bases. In germline, CDR1 is ENHRY, CDR2 SYGVKD. J was trimmed by 0 bases and V by 2 bases; bases with no gene match: 6. CDR3 length: 16 amino acids. The CDR3 coding sequence is TGTGCCATCAGTGAGCCTAGCGGATCATACCAAGAGACCCAGTACTTC. Protein: CAISEPSGSYQETQYF.

The J gene is TRBJ2-5, the V gene TRBV29-1; 7 nucleotides match TRBD2. CDR1 SQVTM and CDR2 ANQGSEA come from the germline V gene. The ends lost 6 bases at V and 7 bases at J; junction bases unmatched: 11. CDR3 length equals 13 residues. The CDR3 coding sequence is TGCAGCGTAGCGGGAACGCTCGGATGGACCCAGTACTTC. Amino acids: CSVAGTLGWTQYF. Drawing the rest from reference TRBV29-1 and TRBJ2-5, the complete variable domain is SAVISQKPSRDICQRGTSLTIQCQVDSQVTMMFWYRQQPGQSLTLIATANQGSEATYESGFVIDKFPISRPNLTFSTLTVSNMSPEDSSIYLCSVAGTLGWTQYFGPGTRLLVL.

This clonotype was counted between two and nine times. The V gene is TRBV18, the J gene TRBJ2-1; TRBD2 is a possible D gene (5 bases). The CDR3 contains 20 residues. The V and J ends lost 1 base and 6 bases respectively, with 28 bases between them. Germline V gives CDR1 KGHSH, CDR2 LQKENI. CDR3 in amino acids: CASSPRPGSGGLSFSNEQFF. Written as DNA, the CDR3 is TGTGCCAGCTCACCACGTCCCGGCAGCGGTGGTCTGTCGTTTAGCAATGAGCAGTTCTTC.

The chain has TRBV29-1 and TRBJ2-7; perhaps D is TRBD1 or TRBD2 (5 bases each). Germline lookup yields CDR1 SQVTM and CDR2 ANQGSEA. This CDR3 spans 12 amino acids. The germline V and J ends were trimmed by 3 bases and 2 bases, with 8 bases remaining between them. CDR3 in amino acids: CSVDSGPYEQYF. Written as DNA, the CDR3 is TGCAGCGTTGACTCGGGACCCTACGAGCAGTACTTC.